What follows are 8 T cell receptor beta chains derived from one specimen sequenced in a study of blood T cell repertoires in COVID-19. Assay used: immunoSEQ multiplex PCR; TCRdb lists only in-frame clones, some missing. The sample lists a few hundred thousand clones, approximately 85% occurring once. Material for sequencing was PBMCs or T cells enriched from blood (not recorded which). Receptor source: a woman between 50 and 59 years old who had recovered from COVID-19.

The chain combines TRBV5-6 with TRBJ1-3; weak D call: TRBD1 (5 bases). Germline V lookup: CDR1 SGHDT, CDR2 YYEEEE. The CDR3 is 16 residues long. Trimming took off 4 bases at V and 4 bases at J, with 18 bases between the two ends. The chain's CDR3 is CASSARPAGVGNTIYF. The CDR3 DNA is TGTGCCAGCAGCGCACGTCCAGCGGGGGTGGGAAACACCATATATTTT.

V and J are TRBV5-1 and TRBJ2-7, with 10 bases that match TRBD1. In germline, CDR1 is SGHRS, CDR2 YFSETQ. V shed 6 bases and J 5 bases; nucleotides not matched to a gene: 5. The length of the CDR3 is 13 residues. CDR3 sequence (DNA): TGCGCCAGCATGGGACAGGGGCTCGACGAGCAGTACTTC. Translation: CASMGQGLDEQYF.

This chain uses TRBV7-2 with TRBJ1-2; 9 bases align to TRBD1. Trimming cost V 5 bases and J 8 bases; bases outside gene matches: 18. The CDR3 is 17 amino acids. Germline V CDR1 and CDR2: SGHTA, FQGNSA. The CDR3 DNA sequence: TGTGCCAGCAGCCTCACCTTTCCGACAGGGGGGTCCGAGGGCTACACCTTC. Its protein product is CASSLTFPTGGSEGYTF.

This rearrangement joins TRBV12-3 or TRBV12-4 to TRBJ1-5; D ambiguous. Trimming removed 3 bases from V and 4 bases from J, with 7 bases in between. CDR3 length: 13 amino acids. Here the CDR3 DNA reads TGTGCCAGCAGTTTGAGGTTGAATCAGCCCCAGCATTTT. Its protein product is CASSLRLNQPQHF.

CDR3 amino acids: CATSRPSERRYNEQFF. CDR3 bases: TGTGCCACCAGCAGACCCTCGGAGCGGCGATACAATGAGCAGTTCTTC. V gene TRBV15 combines with J gene TRBJ2-1; possibly TRBD2 for D (5 bases). The V and J ends lost 2 bases and 4 bases respectively, with 15 bases between them. Germline V gene sequence: CDR1 LNHNV, CDR2 YYDKDF (reference sequence). CDR3 size: 16 residues.

The chain is built from TRBV24-1 and TRBJ1-2, with 8 bases matching TRBD1. Germline trimming cut 4 bases from V and 3 bases from J; bases unmatched to any gene: 9. There are 16 residues in the CDR3. Germline assignment: CDR1 KGHDR and CDR2 SFDVKD. CDR3 bases: TGTGCCACCAGTGAAGCTGCAGGGGGCAAGGACTATGGCTACACCTTC. Amino acid sequence: CATSEAAGGKDYGYTF.

The chain employs TRBV7-2 and TRBJ1-4; TRBD1 matches at 9 bases. V was pared by 5 bases and J by 8 bases, with 9 bases of the junction left unmatched. Germline CDR1 reads SGHTA; CDR2 reads FQGNSA. CDR3 size: 15 residues. The CDR3 spells CASSITGGLEEKLFF. The CDR3 region has the DNA TGTGCCAGCAGCATAACAGGGGGCCTGGAGGAAAAACTGTTTTTT.

The chain carries TRBV7-6 and TRBJ1-1; 9 positions agree with TRBD1. Losses at the gene ends were 5 bases for V and 5 bases for J; bases not matched to a gene: 6. The CDR3 is 14 amino acids. The germline V gene encodes CDR1 SGHVS and CDR2 FNYEAQ. The CDR3 here is CASSPGDRVTEAFF. CDR3 sequence (DNA): TGTGCCAGCAGCCCTGGGGACAGGGTGACTGAAGCTTTCTTT.